Listed below are T cell receptor beta chains from one sample, sequenced in a study of blood T cell repertoires in COVID-19. Clones were sequenced by immunoSEQ multiplex PCR, and TCRdb holds only the in-frame ones, with some missing. The top ten hold 0.45% to 0.6% of the sample, which has some 150,000 clones, 80% seen once. The source material was peripheral blood. All receptors derive from a man aged 55 to 70 with acute or convalescent COVID-19. Both conserved end residues are part of each CDR3. The D gene is left open where the match is weak. Not every row has a clone size; where given, it reads once, few, many or a size class.

d_call: .
clone_size: .
j_call: TRBJ2-5
v_call: TRBV9
cdr3_aa: CASSVSPTVETQYF
cdr3_nt: TGTGCCAGCAGCGTCTCCCCCACTGTGGAGACCCAGTACTTC

d_call: .
clone_size: .
j_call: TRBJ1-6
v_call: TRBV27
cdr3_aa: CASSLKGAKNSPLHF
cdr3_nt: TGTGCCAGCAGTTTAAAAGGGGCCAAAAATTCACCCCTCCACTTT

d_call: .
clone_size: many
j_call: TRBJ2-7
v_call: TRBV4-1
cdr3_aa: CASSQETRYEQYF
cdr3_nt: TGCGCCAGCAGCCAAGAAACCAGATACGAGCAGTACTTC

d_call: .
clone_size: .
j_call: TRBJ1-2
v_call: TRBV6-5
cdr3_aa: CASSKGYGYTF
cdr3_nt: TGTGCCAGCAGCAAGGGGTATGGCTACACCTTC

d_call: .
clone_size: .
j_call: TRBJ1-2
v_call: TRBV19
cdr3_aa: CASSVGLTGGYTF
cdr3_nt: TGTGCCAGTAGTGTTGGGCTGACGGGAGGCTACACCTTC

d_call: .
clone_size: .
j_call: TRBJ2-7
v_call: TRBV11-3
cdr3_aa: CASSLGQEGEQYF
cdr3_nt: TGTGCCAGCAGCTTAGGGCAGGAGGGCGAGCAGTACTTC

d_call: TRBD2
clone_size: once
j_call: TRBJ2-1
v_call: TRBV3-1/TRBV3-2
cdr3_aa: CASSQDLGAGGPPSSYNEQFF
cdr3_nt: TGTGCCAGCAGCCAAGATCTGGGAGCGGGGGGGCCGCCGAGCTCCTACAATGAGCAGTTCTTC

d_call: TRBD1
clone_size: .
j_call: TRBJ1-2
v_call: TRBV6-6
cdr3_aa: CASSYSRTGEGYTF
cdr3_nt: TGTGCCAGCAGTTACTCCAGGACAGGGGAAGGCTACACCTTC

d_call: TRBD2
clone_size: .
j_call: TRBJ2-2
v_call: TRBV5-1
cdr3_aa: CASSPGTSGNTGELFF
cdr3_nt: TGCGCCAGCAGCCCCGGGACTAGCGGGAACACCGGGGAGCTGTTTTTT

d_call: .
clone_size: few
j_call: TRBJ2-7
v_call: TRBV4-1
cdr3_aa: CASSQDDSYSYEQYF
cdr3_nt: TGCGCCAGCAGCCAAGATGACAGTTACTCCTACGAGCAGTACTTC

d_call: TRBD1
clone_size: .
j_call: TRBJ2-5
v_call: TRBV11-2
cdr3_aa: CASSLDRGPQETQYF
cdr3_nt: TGTGCCAGCAGCTTGGACAGGGGGCCCCAAGAGACCCAGTACTTC

d_call: TRBD2
clone_size: .
j_call: TRBJ2-1
v_call: TRBV6-6
cdr3_aa: CASRSGGSYNEQFF
cdr3_nt: TGTGCCAGCAGGAGCGGGGGGTCGTACAATGAGCAGTTCTTC

d_call: .
clone_size: few
j_call: TRBJ1-2
v_call: TRBV7-9
cdr3_aa: CASSSSGLNNYGYTF
cdr3_nt: TGTGCCAGCAGCTCCTCGGGACTAAATAACTATGGCTACACCTTC

d_call: TRBD1
clone_size: .
j_call: TRBJ2-3
v_call: TRBV15
cdr3_aa: CATSGRDRGPDTQYF
cdr3_nt: TGTGCCACCAGCGGCCGGGACAGGGGACCGGATACGCAGTATTTT

d_call: TRBD1
clone_size: few
j_call: TRBJ1-5
v_call: TRBV11-3
cdr3_aa: CASSLGQGAKQPQHF
cdr3_nt: TGTGCCAGCAGCCTGGGACAGGGGGCGAAACAGCCCCAGCATTTT

d_call: .
clone_size: .
j_call: TRBJ1-1
v_call: TRBV5-1
cdr3_aa: CASSLARGEAFF
cdr3_nt: TGCGCCAGCAGCTTGGCCAGGGGTGAAGCTTTCTTT

d_call: .
clone_size: once
j_call: TRBJ1-3
v_call: TRBV7-2
cdr3_aa: CASSFGGVGNTIYF
cdr3_nt: TGTGCCAGCAGCTTCGGGGGGGTCGGAAACACCATATATTTT

d_call: .
clone_size: .
j_call: TRBJ1-2
v_call: TRBV24-1
cdr3_aa: CATSDLTGSYGYTF
cdr3_nt: TGTGCCACCAGTGATTTAACGGGAAGCTATGGCTACACCTTC

d_call: .
clone_size: .
j_call: TRBJ1-3
v_call: TRBV13
cdr3_aa: CASSSGTGTGNTIYF
cdr3_nt: TGTGCCAGCAGCAGCGGGACGGGAACTGGAAACACCATATATTTT

d_call: .
clone_size: .
j_call: TRBJ2-2
v_call: TRBV5-1
cdr3_aa: CASSPLVGNTGELFF
cdr3_nt: TGCGCCAGCAGCCCGCTAGTAGGGAACACCGGGGAGCTGTTTTTT

d_call: TRBD2
clone_size: .
j_call: TRBJ2-1
v_call: TRBV28
cdr3_aa: CASSPSGLAGYNEQFF
cdr3_nt: TGTGCCAGCAGTCCTTCGGGACTAGCGGGCTACAATGAGCAGTTCTTC

d_call: TRBD1
clone_size: .
j_call: TRBJ2-2
v_call: TRBV28
cdr3_aa: CASSDQGAGTGELFF
cdr3_nt: TGTGCCAGCAGTGACCAGGGGGCAGGCACCGGGGAGCTGTTTTTT

d_call: .
clone_size: .
j_call: TRBJ2-3
v_call: TRBV28
cdr3_aa: CASSILTDTQYF
cdr3_nt: TGTGCCAGCAGTATCCTCACAGATACGCAGTATTTT

d_call: TRBD2
clone_size: .
j_call: TRBJ2-1
v_call: TRBV5-4
cdr3_aa: CASNPGSGAYNEQFF
cdr3_nt: TGTGCCAGCAACCCTGGAAGCGGGGCCTACAATGAGCAGTTCTTC

d_call: TRBD1
clone_size: .
j_call: TRBJ1-5
v_call: TRBV7-8
cdr3_aa: CASSLRQGTQPQHF
cdr3_nt: TGTGCCAGCAGCTTGAGACAGGGGACTCAGCCCCAGCATTTT

d_call: .
clone_size: .
j_call: TRBJ2-1
v_call: TRBV4-3
cdr3_aa: CASSQDIIPNEQFF
cdr3_nt: TGCGCCAGCAGCCAAGATATTATCCCTAATGAGCAGTTCTTC

d_call: .
clone_size: .
j_call: TRBJ2-6
v_call: TRBV27
cdr3_aa: CASSLSRAGANVLTF
cdr3_nt: TGTGCCAGCAGTTTATCTCGGGCTGGGGCCAACGTCCTGACTTTC

d_call: .
clone_size: .
j_call: TRBJ1-1
v_call: TRBV6-2/TRBV6-3
cdr3_aa: CASSPGVDPRQAFF
cdr3_nt: TGTGCCAGCAGCCCCGGGGTCGATCCCAGGCAGGCTTTCTTT

d_call: .
clone_size: .
j_call: TRBJ2-5
v_call: TRBV28
cdr3_aa: CASSLVYQETQYF
cdr3_nt: TGTGCCAGCAGTTTAGTCTACCAAGAGACCCAGTACTTC

d_call: TRBD2
clone_size: once
j_call: TRBJ2-1
v_call: TRBV7-8
cdr3_aa: CASSLWRASGGSSYNEQFF
cdr3_nt: TGTGCCAGCAGTCTATGGAGGGCTAGCGGGGGGTCTTCCTACAATGAGCAGTTCTTC

d_call: .
clone_size: few
j_call: TRBJ1-6
v_call: TRBV2
cdr3_aa: CASSEGRYYNSPLHF
cdr3_nt: TGTGCCAGCAGCGAGGGGAGGTACTATAATTCACCCCTCCACTTT

d_call: .
clone_size: .
j_call: TRBJ2-3
v_call: TRBV10-3
cdr3_aa: CAISAQGSDTQYF
cdr3_nt: TGTGCCATCAGTGCTCAGGGTTCAGATACGCAGTATTTT

d_call: TRBD2
clone_size: .
j_call: TRBJ2-2
v_call: TRBV6-5
cdr3_aa: CASTVAGGVGELFF
cdr3_nt: TGTGCCAGCACCGTAGCGGGAGGGGTCGGGGAGCTGTTTTTT

d_call: TRBD1
clone_size: .
j_call: TRBJ1-2
v_call: TRBV5-4
cdr3_aa: CASSLETGGEGYTF
cdr3_nt: TGTGCCAGCAGCTTGGAGACAGGGGGCGAGGGCTACACCTTC

d_call: TRBD1
clone_size: .
j_call: TRBJ1-1
v_call: TRBV28
cdr3_aa: CASSPPTGEKGAFF
cdr3_nt: TGTGCCAGCAGTCCTCCAACAGGGGAGAAGGGAGCTTTCTTT

d_call: .
clone_size: .
j_call: TRBJ1-1
v_call: TRBV10-3
cdr3_aa: CATLLRQTDTEAFF
cdr3_nt: TGTGCCACCCTACTACGACAGACCGACACTGAAGCTTTCTTT

d_call: TRBD2
clone_size: few
j_call: TRBJ2-7
v_call: TRBV19
cdr3_aa: CASRRTSVEYEQYF
cdr3_nt: TGTGCCAGTAGACGGACTAGCGTTGAGTACGAGCAGTACTTC

d_call: TRBD1
clone_size: .
j_call: TRBJ2-5
v_call: TRBV7-2
cdr3_aa: CASSPTGQGKTQYF
cdr3_nt: TGTGCCAGCAGCCCGACCGGACAGGGGAAGACCCAGTACTTC

d_call: .
clone_size: .
j_call: TRBJ2-1
v_call: TRBV7-2
cdr3_aa: CASSLYGSYNEQFF
cdr3_nt: TGTGCCAGCAGCTTATACGGTTCCTACAATGAGCAGTTCTTC

d_call: .
clone_size: .
j_call: TRBJ1-1
v_call: TRBV18
cdr3_aa: CASSPDREAFF
cdr3_nt: TGTGCCAGCTCACCAGACAGGGAAGCTTTCTTT

d_call: .
clone_size: .
j_call: TRBJ2-2
v_call: TRBV6-1
cdr3_aa: CATSAGIQTGELFF
cdr3_nt: TGTGCCACGTCGGCCGGGATCCAAACCGGGGAGCTGTTTTTT

d_call: .
clone_size: .
j_call: TRBJ2-2
v_call: TRBV12-3/TRBV12-4
cdr3_aa: CASRTSLTGELFF
cdr3_nt: TGTGCCAGCAGGACTTCGCTCACCGGGGAGCTGTTTTTT

d_call: TRBD1
clone_size: .
j_call: TRBJ2-1
v_call: TRBV24-1
cdr3_aa: CATSDSKTGSLNEQFF
cdr3_nt: TGTGCCACCAGTGATTCAAAGACAGGGAGTTTGAATGAGCAGTTCTTC

d_call: TRBD1
clone_size: .
j_call: TRBJ2-7
v_call: TRBV5-8
cdr3_aa: CASSLGTGGWYEQYF
cdr3_nt: TGTGCCAGCAGCTTGGGGACAGGGGGTTGGTACGAGCAGTACTTC

d_call: TRBD1
clone_size: .
j_call: TRBJ1-5
v_call: TRBV27
cdr3_aa: CASSPRDRGLQPQHF
cdr3_nt: TGTGCCAGCAGTCCCCGGGACAGGGGGCTTCAGCCCCAGCATTTT

d_call: .
clone_size: .
j_call: TRBJ1-2
v_call: TRBV3-1/TRBV3-2
cdr3_aa: CASSQDLGGGYTF
cdr3_nt: TGTGCCAGCAGCCAAGATCTTGGAGGCGGCTACACCTTC

d_call: TRBD1
clone_size: few
j_call: TRBJ2-7
v_call: TRBV10-3
cdr3_aa: CAISPDRPSYEQYF
cdr3_nt: TGTGCCATCAGCCCGGACAGGCCCTCCTACGAGCAGTACTTC